This is a list of T cell receptor beta chains from one sample in a study of blood T cell repertoires in COVID-19. Measured with immunoSEQ multiplex PCR; TCRdb has only the in-frame clones, and not every one. In the table there are over 250,000 clones, 85% to 90% of which are singletons. The sequenced sample consisted of PBMCs or T cells enriched from blood (not recorded which). The receptors shown here come from a woman aged 18-30 years who had recovered from COVID-19. Each CDR3 is given with its conserved first and last residue.

>TRBV27|14
CASSLAQGATEAFF
>TRBV4-1|13
CASSHGGSETQYF
>TRBV19|14
CASSIPGENSPLHF
>TRBV9|16
CASSLKPGQGDHEQYF
>TRBV6-5|16
CASSYLTSGGAGEQFF
>TRBV6-5|16
CASSYSSGSSGNTIYF
>TRBV20-1|11
CSARDLHEQYF
>TRBV20-1|14
CSASLGQGYTEAFF
>TRBV7-9|16
CASSYFRDTGNSPLHF
>TRBV28|17
CASSTGTGGSSYYGYTF
>TRBV29-1|11
CSVVGGDGYTF